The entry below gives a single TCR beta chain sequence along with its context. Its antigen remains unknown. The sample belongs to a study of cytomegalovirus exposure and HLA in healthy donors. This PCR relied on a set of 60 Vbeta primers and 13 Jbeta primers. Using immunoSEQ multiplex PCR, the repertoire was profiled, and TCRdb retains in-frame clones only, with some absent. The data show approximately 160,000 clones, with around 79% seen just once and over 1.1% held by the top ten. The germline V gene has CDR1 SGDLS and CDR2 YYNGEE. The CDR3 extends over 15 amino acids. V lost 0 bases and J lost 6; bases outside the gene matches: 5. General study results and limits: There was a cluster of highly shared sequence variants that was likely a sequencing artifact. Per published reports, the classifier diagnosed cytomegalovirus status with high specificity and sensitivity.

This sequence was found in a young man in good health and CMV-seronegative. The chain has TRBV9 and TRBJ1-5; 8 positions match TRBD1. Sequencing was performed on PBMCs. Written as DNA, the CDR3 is TGTGCCAGCAGCGTAGGGACAGGGCGGGTTCAGCCCCAGCATTTT. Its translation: CASSVGTGRVQPQHF.